The source of this T cell receptor beta chain is a study of Siglec-9 on CD8 T cells in melanoma. With respect to this clone: Its specificity is not known.

Study conclusions and caveats: An effector memory CD8+ subset marked by Siglec-9 reportedly appeared to gather in melanoma.

With 3 bases removed from V and 1 base from J, the gap between germline ends came to 8 bases. The CDR3 has 14 amino acids. CDR1 is SGDLS, CDR2 YYNGEE, per germline. Some clones are missing from TCRdb's copy, which holds only in-frame ones; the method was immunoSEQ multiplex PCR. Here the sample spans about 36,000 clones, about 80% being singletons. The chain employs TRBV9 and TRBJ1-5, with unresolved D. Sequenced input: Siglec-9- CD8+ T cells sorted from blood. This TCR came from a human donor in good health. CDR3 in DNA: TGTGCCAGCAGCGAAGGACTGAGCAATCAGCCCCAGCATTTT. This gives the protein CASSEGLSNQPQHF. Looking up the rest from reference TRBV9 and TRBJ1-5 gives the full variable domain: DSGVTQTPKHLITATGQRVTLRCSPRSGDLSVYWYQQSLDQGLQFLIQYYNGEERAKGNILERFSAQQFPDLHSELNLSSLELGDSALYFCASSEGLSNQPQHFGDGTRLSIL.